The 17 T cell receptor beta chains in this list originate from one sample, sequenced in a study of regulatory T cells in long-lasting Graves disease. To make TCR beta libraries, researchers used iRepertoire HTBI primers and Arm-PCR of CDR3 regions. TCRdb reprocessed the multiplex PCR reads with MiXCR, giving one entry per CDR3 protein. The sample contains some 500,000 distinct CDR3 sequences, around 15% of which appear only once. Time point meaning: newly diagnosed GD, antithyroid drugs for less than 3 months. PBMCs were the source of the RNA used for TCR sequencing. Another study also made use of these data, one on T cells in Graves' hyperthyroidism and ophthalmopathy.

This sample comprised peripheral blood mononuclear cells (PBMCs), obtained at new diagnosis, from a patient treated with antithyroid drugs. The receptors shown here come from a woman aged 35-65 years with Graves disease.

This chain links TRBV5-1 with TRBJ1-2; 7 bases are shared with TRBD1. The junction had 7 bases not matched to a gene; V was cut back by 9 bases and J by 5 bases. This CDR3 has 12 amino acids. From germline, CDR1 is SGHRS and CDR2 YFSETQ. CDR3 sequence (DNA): TGCGCCACCAAAGGGACAGCGTATGGCTACACCTTC. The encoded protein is CATKGTAYGYTF.

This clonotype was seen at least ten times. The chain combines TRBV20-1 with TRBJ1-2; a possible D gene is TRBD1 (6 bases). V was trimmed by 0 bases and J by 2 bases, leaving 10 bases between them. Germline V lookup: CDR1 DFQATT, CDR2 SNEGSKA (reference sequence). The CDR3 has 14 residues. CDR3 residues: CSARDNRANYGYTF. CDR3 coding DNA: TGCAGTGCTAGAGATAACAGGGCAAACTATGGCTACACCTTC.

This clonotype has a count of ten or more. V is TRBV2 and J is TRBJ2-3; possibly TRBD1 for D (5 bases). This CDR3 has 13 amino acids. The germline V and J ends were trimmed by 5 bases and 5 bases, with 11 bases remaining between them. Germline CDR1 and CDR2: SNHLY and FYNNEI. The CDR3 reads CASSLRVLDTQYF. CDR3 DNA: TGTGCCAGCAGTCTCAGGGTCCTAGATACGCAGTATTTT.

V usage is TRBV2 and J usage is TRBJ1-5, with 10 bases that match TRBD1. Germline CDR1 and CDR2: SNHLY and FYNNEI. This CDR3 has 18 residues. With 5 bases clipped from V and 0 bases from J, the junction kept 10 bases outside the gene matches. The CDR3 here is CASSPGQGFFYSNQPQHF. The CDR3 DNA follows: TGTGCCAGCAGTCCGGGACAGGGGTTCTTCTATAGCAATCAGCCCCAGCATTTT.

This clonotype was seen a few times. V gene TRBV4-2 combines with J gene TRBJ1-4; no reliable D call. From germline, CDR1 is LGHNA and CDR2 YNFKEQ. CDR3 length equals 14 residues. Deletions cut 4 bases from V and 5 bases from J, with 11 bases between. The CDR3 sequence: CASSPKEPNEKLFF. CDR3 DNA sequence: TGTGCCAGCAGCCCGAAAGAACCCAATGAAAAACTGTTTTTT.

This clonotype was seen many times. The DNA of the CDR3 is TGTGCCAGCAGCGTCGCAGGGGTCAGCTATGGCTACACCTTC. This gives the protein CASSVAGVSYGYTF. The rearrangement links TRBV7-2 to TRBJ1-2; tentatively, D is TRBD1 (6 bases). Looked up from germline, CDR1 is SGHTA and CDR2 is FQGNSA. The CDR3 runs to 14 residues. Trimming left V 5 bases short and J 4 bases short, with 14 bases between.

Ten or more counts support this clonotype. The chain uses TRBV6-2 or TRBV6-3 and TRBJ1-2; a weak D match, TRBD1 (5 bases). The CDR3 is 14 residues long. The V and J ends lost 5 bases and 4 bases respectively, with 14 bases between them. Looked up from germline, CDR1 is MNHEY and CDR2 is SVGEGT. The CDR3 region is CASSEEGRAYGYTF. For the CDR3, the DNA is TGTGCCAGCAGTGAAGAGGGCAGGGCCTATGGCTACACCTTC.

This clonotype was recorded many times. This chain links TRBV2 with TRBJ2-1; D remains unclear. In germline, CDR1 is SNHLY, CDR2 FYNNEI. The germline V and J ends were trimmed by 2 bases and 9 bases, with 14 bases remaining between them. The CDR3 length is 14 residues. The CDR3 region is CASSESRRTGEQFF. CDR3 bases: TGTGCCAGCAGTGAATCCCGAAGGACGGGTGAGCAGTTCTTC.

The CDR3 nucleotides read TGTGCCAGCAGCGTAAGTCCCGACACAGATACGCAGTATTTT. It codes for CASSVSPDTDTQYF. The V gene is TRBV9, the J gene TRBJ2-3, with unresolved D. The CDR3 spans 14 residues. Germline V gene lookup returns CDR1 SGDLS and CDR2 YYNGEE. With 1 base removed from V and 2 bases from J, the gap between germline ends came to 8 bases.

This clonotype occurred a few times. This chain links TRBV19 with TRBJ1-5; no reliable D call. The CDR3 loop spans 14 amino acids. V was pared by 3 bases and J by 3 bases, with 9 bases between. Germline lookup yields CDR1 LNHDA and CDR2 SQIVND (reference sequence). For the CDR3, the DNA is TGTGCCAGTAGTATGGATAGTGCCAATCAGCCCCAGCATTTT. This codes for CASSMDSANQPQHF.

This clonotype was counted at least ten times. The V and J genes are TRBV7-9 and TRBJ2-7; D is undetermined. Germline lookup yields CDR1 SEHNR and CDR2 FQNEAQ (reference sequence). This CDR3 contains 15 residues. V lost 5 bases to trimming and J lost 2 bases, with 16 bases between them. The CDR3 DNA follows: TGTGCCAGCAGCACCCGACTGGTAGGTCCCTACGAGCAGTACTTC. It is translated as CASSTRLVGPYEQYF.

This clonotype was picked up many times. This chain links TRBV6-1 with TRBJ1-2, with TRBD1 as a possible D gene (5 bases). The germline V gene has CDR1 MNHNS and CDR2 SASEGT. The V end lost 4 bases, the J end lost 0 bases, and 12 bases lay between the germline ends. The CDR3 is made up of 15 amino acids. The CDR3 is CASSVDTFSNYGYTF. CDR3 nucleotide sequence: TGTGCCAGCAGTGTGGACACATTCTCTAACTATGGCTACACCTTC.

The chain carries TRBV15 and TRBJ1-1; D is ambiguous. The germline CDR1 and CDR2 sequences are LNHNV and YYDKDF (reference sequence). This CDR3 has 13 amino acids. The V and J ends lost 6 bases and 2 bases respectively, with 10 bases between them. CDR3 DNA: TGTGCCACCAGTCTCAGTACCAACACTGAAGCTTTCTTT. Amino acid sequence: CATSLSTNTEAFF.

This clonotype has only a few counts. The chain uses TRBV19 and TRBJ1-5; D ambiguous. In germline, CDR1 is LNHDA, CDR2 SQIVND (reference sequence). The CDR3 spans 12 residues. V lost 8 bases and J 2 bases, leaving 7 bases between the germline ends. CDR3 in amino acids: CASGIGNQPQHF. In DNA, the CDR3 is TGTGCCAGTGGCATAGGCAATCAGCCCCAGCATTTT.

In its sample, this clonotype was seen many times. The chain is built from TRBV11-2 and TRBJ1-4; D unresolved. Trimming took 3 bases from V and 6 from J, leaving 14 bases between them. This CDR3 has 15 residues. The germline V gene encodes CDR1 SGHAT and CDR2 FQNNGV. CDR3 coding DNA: TGTGCCAGCAGCTTCTTTCGTAGTCTGGATGAAAAACTGTTTTTT. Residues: CASSFFRSLDEKLFF.

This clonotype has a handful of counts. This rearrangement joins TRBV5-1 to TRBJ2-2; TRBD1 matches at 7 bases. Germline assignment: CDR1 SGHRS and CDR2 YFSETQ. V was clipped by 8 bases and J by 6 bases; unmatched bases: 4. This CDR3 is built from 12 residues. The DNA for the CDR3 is TGCGCCAGTTCTACAGGGGCCGGGGAGCTGTTTTTT. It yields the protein CASSTGAGELFF.

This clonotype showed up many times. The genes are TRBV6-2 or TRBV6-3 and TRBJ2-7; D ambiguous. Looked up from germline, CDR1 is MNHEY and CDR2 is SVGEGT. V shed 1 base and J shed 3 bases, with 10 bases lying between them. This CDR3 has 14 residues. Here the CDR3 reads CASSYLIGLYEQYF. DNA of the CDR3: TGTGCCAGCAGTTACTTAATAGGCCTCTACGAGCAGTACTTC.